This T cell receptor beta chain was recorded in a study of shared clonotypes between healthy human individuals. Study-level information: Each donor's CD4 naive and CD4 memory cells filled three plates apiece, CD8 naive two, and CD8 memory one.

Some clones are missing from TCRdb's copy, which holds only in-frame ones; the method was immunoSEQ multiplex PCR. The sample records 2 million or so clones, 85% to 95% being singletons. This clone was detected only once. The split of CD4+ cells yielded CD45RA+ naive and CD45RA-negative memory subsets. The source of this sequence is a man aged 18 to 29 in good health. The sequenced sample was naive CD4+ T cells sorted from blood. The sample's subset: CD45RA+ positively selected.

The CDR3 DNA sequence: TGTGCCAGCAGCTTAGATTGGGGGGCAAGTGAAGCTTTCTTT. It translates to CASSLDWGASEAFF. The chain recombines TRBV7-2 with TRBJ1-1; D might be TRBD1 (6 bases). Trimming cost V 1 base and J 7 bases, with 13 bases left between them. Germline V gene lookup returns CDR1 SGHTA and CDR2 FQGNSA. There are 14 residues in the CDR3. The variable domain in full, completed from reference TRBV7-2 and TRBJ1-1, reads GAGVSQSPSNKVTEKGKDVELRCDPISGHTALYWYRQSLGQGLEFLIYFQGNSAPDKSGLPSDRFSAERTGGSVSTLTIQRTQQEDSAVYLCASSLDWGASEAFFGQGTRLTVV.